This T cell receptor beta chain is from a study of blood T cells in healthy people across ages. Study-level results: TCR beta diversity per million T cells fell roughly linearly with age.

The CDR3 has 16 amino acids. V lost 4 bases, J lost 5 bases, and 20 bases lay in between. Germline V gene lookup returns CDR1 MNHEY and CDR2 SMNVEV (reference sequence). Every sample gave at least 5 micrograms of total RNA when it was extracted. As for this clonotype: The antigen remains undetermined.

Combining a sample-barcoded 5' primer with a J-beta primer mix, a second PCR ran for 7 to 11 cycles. Each CDR3 protein gets one entry after TCRdb re-called the 5' RACE reads with MiXCR. The data contain about 970,000 distinct CDR3 sequences, 45% to 60% of them singletons. The V call is TRBV27, the J call TRBJ2-5, with D perhaps being TRBD1 or TRBD2 (5 bases each). The clonotype originates from a woman in her sixties in good health. Material for sequencing was blood. The CDR3: CASSSWALRWGETQYF. The CDR3 DNA follows: TGTGCCAGCAGTTCATGGGCTTTACGGTGGGGGGAGACCCAGTACTTC.